Each of the 9 T cell receptor beta chains below was sequenced from the same sample in a study of blood T cell repertoires in COVID-19. Clones were read by immunoSEQ multiplex PCR, and TCRdb kept only the in-frame ones, dropping some. The sample lists about 160,000 clones; roughly 85% were seen once. Input material: peripheral blood. The receptors were gathered from a human donor with acute or convalescent COVID-19. The donor label of this sample is uncertain.

The chain is built from TRBV28 and TRBJ2-7, with 13 bases that match TRBD2. Germline V gene lookup returns CDR1 MDHEN and CDR2 SYDVKM. With 4 bases clipped from V and 2 bases from J, the junction kept 8 bases outside the gene matches. CDR3 length: 17 amino acids. For the CDR3, the DNA is TGTGCCAGCAGTTCTTGGACTAGCGGGGGCCTAACCTACGAGCAGTACTTC. This sequence encodes CASSSWTSGGLTYEQYF.

The genes are TRBV28 and TRBJ2-7, with 9 bases matching TRBD1. This CDR3 spans 15 amino acids. Germline assignment: CDR1 MDHEN and CDR2 SYDVKM. The J segment lost 3 bases and the V segment lost 4 bases, leaving 7 bases of the junction unmatched. The CDR3 region has the DNA TGTGCCAGCAGTTCTCTCGGGACAGGGAGCTACGAGCAGTACTTC. This translates into CASSSLGTGSYEQYF.

V is TRBV7-3 and J is TRBJ1-1, with D unresolved. Germline assignment: CDR1 SGHTA and CDR2 FQGTGA. There are 14 residues in the CDR3. V dropped 2 bases and J dropped 1 base, with 8 bases sitting between them. CDR3 DNA: TGTGCCAGCAGCTTAGGAGCGGGGAACACTGAAGCTTTCTTT. As protein: CASSLGAGNTEAFF. Full variable domain (missing parts from reference TRBV7-3 and TRBJ1-1): GAGVSQTPSNKVTEKGKYVELRCDPISGHTALYWYRQSLGQGPEFLIYFQGTGAADDSGLPNDRFFAVRPEGSVSTLKIQRTERGDSAVYLCASSLGAGNTEAFFGQGTRLTVV.

V gene TRBV28 combines with J gene TRBJ1-5; 7 bases align to TRBD1. V dropped 4 bases and J dropped 8; count of bases not matched to a gene: 8. The CDR3 contains 14 residues. Germline V CDR1 and CDR2: MDHEN, SYDVKM. Here the CDR3 DNA reads TGTGCCAGCAGTTCAGAGACAGGGCTGAAGCCCCAGCATTTT. This sequence encodes CASSSETGLKPQHF. The whole variable domain, remainder taken from reference TRBV28 and TRBJ1-5, is DVKVTQSSRYLVKRTGEKVFLECVQDMDHENMFWYRQDPGLGLRLIYFSYDVKMKEKGDIPEGYSVSREKKERFSLILESASTNQTSMYLCASSSETGLKPQHFGDGTRLSIL.

The chain uses TRBV7-3 and TRBJ2-1, with 11 bases fitting TRBD1. Looked up from germline, CDR1 is SGHTA and CDR2 is FQGTGA. With 3 bases clipped from V and 7 bases from J, the junction kept 5 bases outside the gene matches. This CDR3 contains 15 residues. The CDR3 region is CASSFGQGARNEQFF. CDR3 sequence (DNA): TGTGCCAGCAGCTTCGGACAGGGGGCACGAAATGAGCAGTTCTTC.

This clone was recorded once. The chain is built from TRBV6-5 and TRBJ1-3; 7 bases agree with TRBD1. The CDR3 sequence is 15 residues long. J gave up 0 bases and V 5 bases, and 4 bases lay outside the gene matches. The V gene's germline CDR1 is MNHEY and CDR2 SVGAGI. In DNA form, the CDR3 reads TGTGCCAGCAGTCAGGACAGGTACTCTGGAAACACCATATATTTT. Translating it yields CASSQDRYSGNTIYF.

V usage is TRBV5-6 and J usage is TRBJ2-1; TRBD2 is a possible D gene (6 bases). V lost 5 bases and J 10 bases, leaving 25 bases between the germline ends. The CDR3 is made up of 16 amino acids. The germline gives CDR1 SGHDT, CDR2 YYEEEE. The CDR3: CASRVRGRRANLEQFF. The CDR3, as DNA: TGTGCCAGCAGAGTGAGAGGCAGGAGGGCCAATTTGGAGCAGTTCTTC.

The chain is built from TRBV27 and TRBJ2-3, with TRBD1 matching over 7 bases. With V trimmed by 11 bases and J by 1 base, 9 bases remained unmatched. The CDR3 consists of 14 residues. The germline CDR1 and CDR2 sequences are MNHEY and SMNVEV (reference sequence). The CDR3 loop is CACSKGGRTDTQYF. The CDR3 coding sequence is TGTGCCTGCTCGAAAGGGGGCCGCACAGATACGCAGTATTTT.

The J gene is TRBJ1-6, the V gene TRBV18; no clear D gene. The germline V and J ends were trimmed by 0 bases and 5 bases, with 5 bases remaining between them. The CDR3 sequence is 14 residues long. Looked up from germline, CDR1 is KGHSH and CDR2 is LQKENI. The CDR3 spells CASSPPGHNSPLHF. The CDR3 DNA reads as TGTGCCAGCTCACCACCGGGCCATAATTCACCCCTCCACTTT.